These 10 T cell receptor beta chains share one sample of origin, sequenced in a study of T cell changes during pregnancy in multiple sclerosis. TCRdb's table, derived via immunoSEQ multiplex PCR, lists solely in-frame clones and lacks some. This table has some 40,000 clones, 85% to 90% appearing once. The source material was peripheral blood, sampled in the second trimester of pregnancy. The receptors originated from a female donor in good health, enrolled as a control in a pregnancy study.

The chain is built from TRBV19 and TRBJ1-6; D possibly corresponds to TRBD1 (5 bases). The CDR3 spans 14 residues. Germline lookup yields CDR1 LNHDA and CDR2 SQIVND (reference sequence). V gave up 6 bases and J gave up 5 bases, with 11 bases separating them. The DNA for the CDR3 is TGTGCCAGTAGCCAGGGAATTCATAATTCACCCCTCCACTTT. Translated: CASSQGIHNSPLHF. The full variable domain, in which reference TRBV19 and TRBJ1-6 provide the parts outside the CDR3, is DGGITQSPKYLFRKEGQNVTLSCEQNLNHDAMYWYRQDPGQGLRLIYYSQIVNDFQKGDIAEGYSVSREKKESFPLTVTSAQKNPTAFYLCASSQGIHNSPLHFGNGTRLTVT.

The J gene is TRBJ1-4, the V gene TRBV6-6; D is perhaps TRBD1 (5 bases). CDR1 and CDR2 (germline): MNHNY, SVGAGI (reference sequence). This CDR3 contains 14 residues. V lost 6 bases and J 2 bases, leaving 10 bases between the germline ends. The CDR3 loop is CASRGSGTNEKLFF. Here the CDR3 DNA reads TGTGCCAGCAGGGGTTCAGGGACTAATGAAAAACTGTTTTTT.

The J gene is TRBJ2-7, the V gene TRBV5-5, with TRBD2 matching over 8 bases. CDR3 length: 15 residues. CDR1 is SGHKS and CDR2 is YYEKEE in the germline V gene (reference sequence). Trimming removed 5 bases from V and 2 bases from J; junction bases left unmatched: 9. The CDR3 is CASSPREAGAYEQYF. CDR3 DNA sequence: TGTGCCAGCAGTCCACGGGAAGCGGGGGCCTACGAGCAGTACTTC.

The chain employs TRBV5-1 and TRBJ2-1, with 9 bases fitting TRBD2. In germline, CDR1 is SGHRS, CDR2 YFSETQ. The CDR3 has 15 residues. The V and J ends lost 0 bases and 5 bases, in that order; junction bases with no gene match: 3. The CDR3 is CASSLDSGGDNEQFF. The CDR3 DNA sequence: TGCGCCAGCAGCTTGGATAGCGGGGGCGACAATGAGCAGTTCTTC. The variable domain in full, completed from reference TRBV5-1 and TRBJ2-1, reads KAGVTQTPRYLIKTRGQQVTLSCSPISGHRSVSWYQQTPGQGLQFLFEYFSETQRNKGNFPGRFSGRQFSNSRSEMNVSTLELGDSALYLCASSLDSGGDNEQFFGPGTRLTVL.

The gene calls are TRBV25-1 and TRBJ2-1; 9 positions match TRBD2. CDR3 length: 18 amino acids. The V gene end was trimmed by 4 bases and the J gene end by 8 bases; junction bases not matched to a gene: 18. The germline CDR1 and CDR2 sequences are MGHDK and SYGVNS. In DNA form, the CDR3 reads TGTGCCAGCAGTGGACCCCGAGGTCAGCGGGAGGCGACGGATGAGCAGTTCTTC. Amino acid sequence: CASSGPRGQREATDEQFF.

V gene TRBV6-5 combines with J gene TRBJ1-2; D is possibly TRBD1 (6 bases). This CDR3 has 15 amino acids. Germline V CDR1 and CDR2: MNHEY, SVGAGI. V was clipped by 6 bases and J by 4 bases, with 18 bases between them. CDR3 residues: CASRPGRQVSYGYTF. In nucleotides, the CDR3 is TGTGCCAGCAGACCAGGCCGACAGGTTTCCTATGGCTACACCTTC.

The V and J genes are TRBV7-9 and TRBJ2-1, with D possibly matching TRBD2 (5 bases). V was cut by 7 bases and J by 10 bases, with 17 bases left in between. Per the germline V gene, CDR1 is SEHNR and CDR2 is FQNEAQ (reference sequence). The CDR3 spans 13 residues. CDR3 coding DNA: TGTGCCAGCACCCCGGACTTGGTGTGGGAGCAGTTCTTC. This codes for CASTPDLVWEQFF.

The chain employs TRBV6-6 and TRBJ2-1, with 7 positions matching TRBD2. Germline CDR1 and CDR2: MNHNY and SVGAGI (reference sequence). V was pared by 7 bases and J by 7 bases, with 13 bases of the junction left unmatched. The CDR3 covers 15 residues. The CDR3 nucleotides are TGTGCCAGCACTCCCCGCGGCGGGAGAGGGAATGAGCAGTTCTTC. Translation: CASTPRGGRGNEQFF.

V gene TRBV10-3 combines with J gene TRBJ2-7, with a tentative D call TRBD1 (5 bases). Trimming stripped 2 bases from V and 0 bases from J, with 5 bases between. The length of the CDR3 is 13 residues. The germline gives CDR1 ENHRY, CDR2 SYGVKD. The CDR3 protein is CAISEGASYEQYF. CDR3 nucleotides: TGTGCCATCAGTGAGGGGGCCTCCTACGAGCAGTACTTC.

This clone has just a few counts. This chain connects TRBV7-2 to TRBJ2-3, with a tentative D call TRBD2 (5 bases). The CDR3 loop spans 12 amino acids. CDR1 SGHTA and CDR2 FQGNSA come from the germline V gene. V lost 5 bases, J lost 6 bases, and 9 bases lay in between. The CDR3 DNA sequence: TGTGCCAGCAGCGGGTCGGGGGATACGCAGTATTTT. It specifies CASSGSGDTQYF.